This entry features one T cell receptor beta chain sequence. The entry originates in a study of early T cells in non-severe SARS-CoV-2 infection. From germline, CDR1 is SGHTA and CDR2 FQGNSA. This CDR3 spans 13 amino acids. Trimming stripped 4 bases from V and 2 bases from J, with 9 bases between. Individual cDNA molecules each received unique molecular identifiers attached to them. TCRdb fed the 5' RACE reads into MiXCR, producing one record per CDR3 protein. The sample contains approximately 39,000 distinct CDR3 sequences, approximately 4.6% of which appear only once. The sequence was collected from an adult who was a healthcare worker with PCR-confirmed SARS-CoV-2 infection or an uninfected control (not recorded which). The specimen sequenced was whole blood. V gene TRBV7-2 combines with J gene TRBJ2-7; D not resolved. CDR3 region: CASSSGSTYEQYF. Written as DNA, the CDR3 is TGTGCCAGCAGCTCAGGTTCCACCTACGAGCAGTACTTC.